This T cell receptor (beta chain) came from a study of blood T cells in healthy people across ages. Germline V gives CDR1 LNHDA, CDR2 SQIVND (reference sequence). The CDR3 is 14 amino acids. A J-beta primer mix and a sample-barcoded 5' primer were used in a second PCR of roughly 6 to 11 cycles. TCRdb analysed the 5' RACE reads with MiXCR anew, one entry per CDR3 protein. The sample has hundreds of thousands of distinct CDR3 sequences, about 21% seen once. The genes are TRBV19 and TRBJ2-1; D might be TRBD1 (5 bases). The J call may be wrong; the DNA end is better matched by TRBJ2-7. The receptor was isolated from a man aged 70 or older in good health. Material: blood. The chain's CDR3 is CASSIMTDSYEQYF. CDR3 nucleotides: TGTGCCAGTAGTATTATGACAGACTCCTACGAGCAGTACTTC.